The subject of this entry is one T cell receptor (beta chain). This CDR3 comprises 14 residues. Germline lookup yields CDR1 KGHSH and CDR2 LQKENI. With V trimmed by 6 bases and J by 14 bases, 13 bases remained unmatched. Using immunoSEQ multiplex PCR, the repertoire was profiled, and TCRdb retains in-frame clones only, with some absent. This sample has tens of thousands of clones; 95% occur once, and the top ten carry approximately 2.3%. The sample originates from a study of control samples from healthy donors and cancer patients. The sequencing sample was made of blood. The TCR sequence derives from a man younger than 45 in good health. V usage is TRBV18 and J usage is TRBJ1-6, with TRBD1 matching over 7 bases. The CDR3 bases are TGTGCCAGCTCGGGGACAGCTGGAAGAGGGGCCCTCCACTTT. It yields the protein CASSGTAGRGALHF. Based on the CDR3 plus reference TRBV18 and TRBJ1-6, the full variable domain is NAGVMQNPRHLVRRRGQEARLRCSPMKGHSHVYWYRQLPEEGLKFMVYLQKENIIDESGMPKERFSAEFPKEGPSILRIQQVVRGDSAAYFCASSGTAGRGALHFGNGTRLTVT.